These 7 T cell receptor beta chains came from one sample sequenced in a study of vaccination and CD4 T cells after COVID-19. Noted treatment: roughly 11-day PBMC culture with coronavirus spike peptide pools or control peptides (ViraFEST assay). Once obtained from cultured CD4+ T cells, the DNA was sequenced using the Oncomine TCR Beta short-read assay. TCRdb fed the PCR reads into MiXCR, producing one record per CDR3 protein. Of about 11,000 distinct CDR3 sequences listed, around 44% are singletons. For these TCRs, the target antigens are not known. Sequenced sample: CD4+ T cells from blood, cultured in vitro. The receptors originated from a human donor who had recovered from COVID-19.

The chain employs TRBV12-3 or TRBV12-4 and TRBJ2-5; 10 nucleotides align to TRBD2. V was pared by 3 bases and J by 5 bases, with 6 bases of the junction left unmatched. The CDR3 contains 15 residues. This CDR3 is CASSFKRGGQETQYF. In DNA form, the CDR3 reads TGTGCCAGCAGTTTTAAGCGGGGGGGCCAGGAGACCCAGTACTTC.

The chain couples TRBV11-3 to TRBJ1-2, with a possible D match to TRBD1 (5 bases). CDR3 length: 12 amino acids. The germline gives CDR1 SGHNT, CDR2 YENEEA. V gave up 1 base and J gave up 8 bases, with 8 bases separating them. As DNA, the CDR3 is TGTGCCAGCAGCTTAGGAGGGGACGGCTACACCTTC. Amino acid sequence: CASSLGGDGYTF.

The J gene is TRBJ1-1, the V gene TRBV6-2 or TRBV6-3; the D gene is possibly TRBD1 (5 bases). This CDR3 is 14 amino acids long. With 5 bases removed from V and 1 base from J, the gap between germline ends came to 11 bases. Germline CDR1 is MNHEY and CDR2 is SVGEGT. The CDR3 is CASSPDTPNTEAFF. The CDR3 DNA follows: TGTGCCAGCAGTCCGGACACGCCGAACACTGAAGCTTTCTTT.

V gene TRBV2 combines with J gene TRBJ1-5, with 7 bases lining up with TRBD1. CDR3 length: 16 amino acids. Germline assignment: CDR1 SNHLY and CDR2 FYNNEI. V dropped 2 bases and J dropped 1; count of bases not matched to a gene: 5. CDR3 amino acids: CASSEKGARSNQPQHF. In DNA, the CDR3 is TGTGCCAGCAGTGAAAAGGGGGCGCGAAGCAATCAGCCCCAGCATTTT.

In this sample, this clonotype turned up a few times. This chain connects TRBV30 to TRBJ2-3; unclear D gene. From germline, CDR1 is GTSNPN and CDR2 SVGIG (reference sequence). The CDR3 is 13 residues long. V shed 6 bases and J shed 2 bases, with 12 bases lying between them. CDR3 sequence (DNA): TGTGCCTGTTCCTACAGAATCACAGATACGCAGTATTTT. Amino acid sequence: CACSYRITDTQYF. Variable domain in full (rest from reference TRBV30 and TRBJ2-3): SQTIHQWPATLVQPVGSPLSLECTVEGTSNPNLYWYRQAAGRGLQLLFYSVGIGQISSEVPQNLSASRPQDRQFILSSKKLLLSDSGFYLCACSYRITDTQYFGPGTRLTVL.

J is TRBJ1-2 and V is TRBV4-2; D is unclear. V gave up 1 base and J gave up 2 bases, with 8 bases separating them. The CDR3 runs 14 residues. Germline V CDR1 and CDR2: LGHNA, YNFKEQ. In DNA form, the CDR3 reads TGTGCCAGCAGCCAAGTGTCAGCAAACTATGGCTACACCTTC. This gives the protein CASSQVSANYGYTF.

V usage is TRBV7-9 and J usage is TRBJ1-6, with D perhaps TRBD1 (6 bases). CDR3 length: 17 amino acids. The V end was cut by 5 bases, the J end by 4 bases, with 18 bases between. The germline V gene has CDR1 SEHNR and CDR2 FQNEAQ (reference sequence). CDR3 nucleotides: TGTGCCAGCAGCACCAAAACAGGGACCTATTATAATTCACCCCTCCACTTT. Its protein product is CASSTKTGTYYNSPLHF.